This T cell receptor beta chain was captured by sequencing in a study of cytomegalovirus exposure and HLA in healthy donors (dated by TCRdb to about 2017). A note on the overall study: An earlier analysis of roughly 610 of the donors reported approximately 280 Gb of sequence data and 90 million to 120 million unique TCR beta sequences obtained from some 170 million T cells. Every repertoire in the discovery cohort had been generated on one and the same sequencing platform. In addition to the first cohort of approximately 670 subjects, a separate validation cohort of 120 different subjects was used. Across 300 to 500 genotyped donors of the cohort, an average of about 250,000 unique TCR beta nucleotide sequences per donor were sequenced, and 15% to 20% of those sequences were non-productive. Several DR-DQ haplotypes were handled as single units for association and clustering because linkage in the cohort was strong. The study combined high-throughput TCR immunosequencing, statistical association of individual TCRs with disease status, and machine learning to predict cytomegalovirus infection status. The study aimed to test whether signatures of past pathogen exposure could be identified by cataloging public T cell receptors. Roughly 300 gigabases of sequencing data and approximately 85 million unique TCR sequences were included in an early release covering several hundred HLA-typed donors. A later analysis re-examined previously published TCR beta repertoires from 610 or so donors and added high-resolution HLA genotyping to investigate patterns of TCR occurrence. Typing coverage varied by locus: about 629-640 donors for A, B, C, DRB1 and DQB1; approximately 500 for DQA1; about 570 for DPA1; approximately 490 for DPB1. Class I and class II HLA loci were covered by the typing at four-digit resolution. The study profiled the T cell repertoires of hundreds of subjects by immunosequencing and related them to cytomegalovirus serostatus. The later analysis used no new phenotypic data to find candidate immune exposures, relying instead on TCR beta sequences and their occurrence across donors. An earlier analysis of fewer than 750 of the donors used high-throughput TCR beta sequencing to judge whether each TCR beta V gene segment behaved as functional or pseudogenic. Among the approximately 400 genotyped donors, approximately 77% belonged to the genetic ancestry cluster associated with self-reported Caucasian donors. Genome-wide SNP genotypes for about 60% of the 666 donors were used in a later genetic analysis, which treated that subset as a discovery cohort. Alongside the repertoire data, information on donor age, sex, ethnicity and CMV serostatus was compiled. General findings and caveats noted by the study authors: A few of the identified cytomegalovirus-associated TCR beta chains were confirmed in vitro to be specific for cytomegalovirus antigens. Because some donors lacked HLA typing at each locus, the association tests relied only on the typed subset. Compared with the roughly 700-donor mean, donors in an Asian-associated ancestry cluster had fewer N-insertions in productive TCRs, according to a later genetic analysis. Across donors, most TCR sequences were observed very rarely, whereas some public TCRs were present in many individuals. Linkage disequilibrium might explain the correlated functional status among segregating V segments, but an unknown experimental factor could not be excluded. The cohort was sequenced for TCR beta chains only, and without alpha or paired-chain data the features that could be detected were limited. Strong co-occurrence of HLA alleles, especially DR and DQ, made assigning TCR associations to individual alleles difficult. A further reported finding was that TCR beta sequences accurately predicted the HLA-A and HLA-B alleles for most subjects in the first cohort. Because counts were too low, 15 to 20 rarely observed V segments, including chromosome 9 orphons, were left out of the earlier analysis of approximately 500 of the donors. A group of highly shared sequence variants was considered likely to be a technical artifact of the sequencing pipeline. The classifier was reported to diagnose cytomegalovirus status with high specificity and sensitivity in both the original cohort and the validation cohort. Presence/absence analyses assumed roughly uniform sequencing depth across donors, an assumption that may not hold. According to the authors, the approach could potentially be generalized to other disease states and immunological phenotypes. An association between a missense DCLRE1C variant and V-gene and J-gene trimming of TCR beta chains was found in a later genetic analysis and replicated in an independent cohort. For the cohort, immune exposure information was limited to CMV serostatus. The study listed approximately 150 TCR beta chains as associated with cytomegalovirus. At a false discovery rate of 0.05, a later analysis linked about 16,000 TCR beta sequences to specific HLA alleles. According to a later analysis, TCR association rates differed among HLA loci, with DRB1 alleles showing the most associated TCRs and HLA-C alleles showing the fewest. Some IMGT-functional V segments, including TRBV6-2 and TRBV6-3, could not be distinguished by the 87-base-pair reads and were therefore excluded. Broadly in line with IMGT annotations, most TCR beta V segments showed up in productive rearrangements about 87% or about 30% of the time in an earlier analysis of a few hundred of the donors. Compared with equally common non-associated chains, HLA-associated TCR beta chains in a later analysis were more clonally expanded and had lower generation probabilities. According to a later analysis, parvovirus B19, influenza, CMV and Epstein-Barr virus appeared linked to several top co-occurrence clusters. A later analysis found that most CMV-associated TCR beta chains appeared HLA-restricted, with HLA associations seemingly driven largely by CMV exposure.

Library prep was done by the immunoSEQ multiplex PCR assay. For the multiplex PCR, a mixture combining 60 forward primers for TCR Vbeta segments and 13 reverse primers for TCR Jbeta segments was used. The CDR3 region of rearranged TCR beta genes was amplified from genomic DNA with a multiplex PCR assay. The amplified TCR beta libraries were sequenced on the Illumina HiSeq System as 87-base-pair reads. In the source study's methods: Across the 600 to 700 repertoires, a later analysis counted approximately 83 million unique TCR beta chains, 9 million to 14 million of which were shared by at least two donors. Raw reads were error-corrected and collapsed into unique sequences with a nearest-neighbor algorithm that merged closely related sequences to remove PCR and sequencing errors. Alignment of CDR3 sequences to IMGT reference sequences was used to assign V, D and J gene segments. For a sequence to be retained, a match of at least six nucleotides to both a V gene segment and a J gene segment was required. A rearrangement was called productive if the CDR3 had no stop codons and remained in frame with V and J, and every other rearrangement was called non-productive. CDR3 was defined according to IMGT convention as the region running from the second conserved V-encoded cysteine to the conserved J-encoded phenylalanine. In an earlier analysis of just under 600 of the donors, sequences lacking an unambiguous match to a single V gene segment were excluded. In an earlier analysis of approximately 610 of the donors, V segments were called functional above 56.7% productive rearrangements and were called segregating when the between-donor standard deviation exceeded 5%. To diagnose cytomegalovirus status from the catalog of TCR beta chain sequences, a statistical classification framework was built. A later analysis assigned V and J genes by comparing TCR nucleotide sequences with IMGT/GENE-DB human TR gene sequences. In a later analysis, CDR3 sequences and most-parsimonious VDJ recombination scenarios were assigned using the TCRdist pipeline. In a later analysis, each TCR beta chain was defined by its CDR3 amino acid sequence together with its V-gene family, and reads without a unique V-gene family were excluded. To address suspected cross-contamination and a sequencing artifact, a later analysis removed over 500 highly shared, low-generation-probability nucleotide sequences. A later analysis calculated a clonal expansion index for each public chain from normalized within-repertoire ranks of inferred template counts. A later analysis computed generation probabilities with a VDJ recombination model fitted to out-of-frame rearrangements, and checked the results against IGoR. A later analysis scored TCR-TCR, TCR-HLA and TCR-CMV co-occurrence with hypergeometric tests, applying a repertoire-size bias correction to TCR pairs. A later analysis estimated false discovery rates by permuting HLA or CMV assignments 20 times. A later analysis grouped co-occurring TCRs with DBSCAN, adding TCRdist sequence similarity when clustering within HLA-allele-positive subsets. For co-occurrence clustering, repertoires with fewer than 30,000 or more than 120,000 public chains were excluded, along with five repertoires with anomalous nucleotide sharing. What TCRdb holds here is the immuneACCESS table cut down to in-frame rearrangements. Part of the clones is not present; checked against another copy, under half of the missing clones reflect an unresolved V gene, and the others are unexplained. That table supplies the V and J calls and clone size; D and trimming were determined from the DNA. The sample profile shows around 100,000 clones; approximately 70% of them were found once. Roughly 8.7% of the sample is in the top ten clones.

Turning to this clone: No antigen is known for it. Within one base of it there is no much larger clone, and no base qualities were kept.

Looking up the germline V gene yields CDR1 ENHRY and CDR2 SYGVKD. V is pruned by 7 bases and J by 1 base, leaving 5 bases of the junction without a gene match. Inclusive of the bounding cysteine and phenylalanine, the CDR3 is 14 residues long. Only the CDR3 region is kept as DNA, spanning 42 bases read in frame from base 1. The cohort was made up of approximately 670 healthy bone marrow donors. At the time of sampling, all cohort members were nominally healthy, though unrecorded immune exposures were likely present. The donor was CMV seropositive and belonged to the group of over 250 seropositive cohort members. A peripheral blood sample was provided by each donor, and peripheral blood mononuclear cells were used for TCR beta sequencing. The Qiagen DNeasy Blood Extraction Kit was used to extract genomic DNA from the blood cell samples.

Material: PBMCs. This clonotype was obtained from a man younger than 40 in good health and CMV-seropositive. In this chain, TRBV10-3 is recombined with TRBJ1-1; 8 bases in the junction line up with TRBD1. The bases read TGTGCCATCACAGCCCAGGGGGCGAACACTGAAGCTTTCTTT. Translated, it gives CAITAQGANTEAFF.